This TCR beta chain appears in the sequencing data of a study of T cell responses to AZD1222 COVID-19 vaccine. Study information: Timing groups of about 4 and about 12 weeks for second doses were pooled.

Study-wide results and caveats: At 160-218 and 743-854, vaccine-associated CD4 TCRs were dominant, and they spanned spike.

A word on this clone: Its antigen is not known.

Generated by immunoSEQ multiplex PCR, the TCRdb table keeps only in-frame clones and is missing some. The sample lists over 100,000 clones; approximately 81% were seen once. The sequence came from an adult in good health. Specimen: peripheral blood, collected on day 0 of AZD1222 vaccination.

DNA for the CDR3: TGTGCCAGCAGTGGCGGCCCAGGGTACGTC. Amino acids: CASSGGPGYV. The genes are TRBV6-8 and TRBJ2-7; no firm D call. This CDR3 is built from 10 residues. The ends were cut back, 5 bases at V and 12 bases at J, with 11 bases in the middle. Germline lookup yields CDR1 MNHGY and CDR2 SAAAGT.